The 28 T cell receptor beta chains below were found in one sample sequenced in a study of T-cell reconstitution after alpha-beta-depleted transplantation in children (dated by TCRdb to the mid-2010s). This specimen's treatment or condition label, per the study, means: allogeneic hematopoietic cell transplantation with graft depleted of TCRalphabeta T cells and CD19 B cells. The library was prepared using PCR. The sequencing machine was an Illumina HiSeq 2500. To normalize quantification of the TCRbeta repertoire, the TCR libraries were built with molecular barcoding that relied on unique molecular identifiers. TCRdb trimmed public reads at Q25 via fastp, called clones via MiXCR and kept in-frame beta chains. Merged by CDR3 protein, the rows form single entries marked with the most common genes and DNA. This sample lists 200,000 to 250,000 distinct CDR3 sequences; roughly 7.7% were detected once. The top ten constitute less than 8% of the sample.

Sequencing used PBMCs, mostly from graft donor cells, obtained 180 days after TCRalphabeta/CD19-depleted stem cell transplant. The source is a male patient between 5 and 17 years old who had a stem cell transplant for acute lymphoblastic leukemia, so the T cells may come from the graft donor.

On this clonotype itself: A much larger clone differs by one base, so this may be a read error. V gene TRBV7-9 combines with J gene TRBJ2-2; D not resolved. The CDR3 loop spans 13 amino acids. V lost 8 bases, J lost 1 base, and 8 bases lay in between. Germline V gene sequence: CDR1 SEHNR, CDR2 FQNEAQ (reference sequence). CDR3 coding DNA: TGTGCCAGCGTACGAGAGAACACCGGGGAGCTGTTTTTT. Amino acid sequence: CASVRENTGELFF.

This clonotype was picked up many times. V gene TRBV20-1 combines with J gene TRBJ1-1, with D unclear. From germline, CDR1 is DFQATT and CDR2 SNEGSKA (reference sequence). Trimming took off 3 bases at V and 1 base at J, with 15 bases between the two ends. This CDR3 is built from 15 residues. The CDR3 DNA is TGCAGTGCTAGCTGGGCTATCGTATGGAACACTGAAGCTTTCTTT. This encodes CSASWAIVWNTEAFF.

This clonotype appeared many times. V usage is TRBV28 and J usage is TRBJ2-5; no clear D gene. The CDR3 length is 16 residues. Germline loops: CDR1 MDHEN, CDR2 SYDVKM. V dropped 2 bases and J dropped 6 bases, with 19 bases sitting between them. Here the CDR3 DNA reads TGTGCCAGCAGTTTAGTTGGTCTAGGGATGGGAAAGACCCAGTACTTC. This gives the protein CASSLVGLGMGKTQYF.

This clonotype was seen many times. The chain links TRBV28 to TRBJ1-2, with a possible D match to TRBD1 (5 bases). Germline CDR1 is MDHEN and CDR2 is SYDVKM. V dropped 5 bases and J dropped 3 bases, with 16 bases sitting between them. The CDR3 extends over 15 amino acids. The CDR3, as DNA: TGTGCCAGCAGTCTCGATGGGGGGGGGTACTATGGCTACACCTTC. It codes for CASSLDGGGYYGYTF.

Many counts were recorded for this clonotype. The chain carries TRBV10-3 and TRBJ2-1; the D call may be TRBD1 or TRBD2 (6 bases each). Germline CDR1 and CDR2: ENHRY and SYGVKD. This CDR3 has 13 residues. V shed 10 bases and J shed 4 bases, with 14 bases lying between them. CDR3 in DNA: TGTGCCACCGATCGGGGGCCTTACAATGAGCAGTTCTTC. Amino acids: CATDRGPYNEQFF.

The chain has TRBV2 and TRBJ2-1; 8 bases fit TRBD1. This CDR3 has 11 residues. V shed 10 bases and J 10 bases; nucleotides not matched to a gene: 6. Per germline, CDR1 SNHLY and CDR2 FYNNEI. CDR3 sequence: CAIRTGNEQFF. The CDR3 region has the DNA TGTGCCATTAGGACAGGGAACGAGCAGTTCTTC.

This clonotype occurred many times. The chain carries TRBV9 and TRBJ2-1; 13 bases are shared with TRBD2. The CDR3 consists of 17 residues. Looked up from germline, CDR1 is SGDLS and CDR2 is YYNGEE. V dropped 3 bases and J dropped 4; count of bases not matched to a gene: 7. The CDR3 nucleotides are TGTGCCAGCAGCGGAGGACTAGCGGGGGACCTATACAATGAGCAGTTCTTC. This gives the protein CASSGGLAGDLYNEQFF.

At least ten counts were recorded for this clonotype. This sequence joins TRBV10-2 and TRBJ2-3; D gene uncertain. Trimming took off 6 bases at V and 2 bases at J, with 12 bases between the two ends. The CDR3 has 14 residues. Per germline, CDR1 WSHSY and CDR2 SAAADI. The CDR3 DNA reads TGCGCCAGCAGCTACGTCCAGCCCACAGATACGCAGTATTTT. Protein: CASSYVQPTDTQYF.

There are a few counts of this clonotype. The chain is built from TRBV15 and TRBJ2-3; 7 bases fit TRBD2. With 3 bases clipped from V and 1 base from J, the junction kept 7 bases outside the gene matches. Germline V gives CDR1 LNHNV, CDR2 YYDKDF (reference sequence). The CDR3 consists of 16 residues. Here the CDR3 reads CATSRPLAGGTDTQYF. Here the CDR3 DNA reads TGTGCCACCAGCAGGCCACTGGCGGGGGGCACAGATACGCAGTATTTT.

At least ten counts were recorded for this clonotype. The chain has TRBV9 and TRBJ1-1; D not resolved. The ends were cut back, 1 base at V and 0 bases at J, with 7 bases in the middle. Germline values: CDR1 SGDLS, CDR2 YYNGEE. CDR3 length: 14 amino acids. As DNA, the CDR3 is TGTGCCAGCAGCGTAATAACGGTGAACACTGAAGCTTTCTTT. Translated, it gives CASSVITVNTEAFF.

This clonotype was seen ten or more times. This chain links TRBV4-2 with TRBJ2-5, with D perhaps matching TRBD2 (5 bases). Germline CDR1 is LGHNA and CDR2 is YNFKEQ. Trimming took 1 base from V and 2 from J, leaving 11 bases between them. The CDR3 is 15 residues long. CDR3 region: CASSQGDTRQETQYF. The CDR3 DNA reads TGTGCCAGCAGCCAAGGGGATACTAGGCAAGAGACCCAGTACTTC.

The chain is built from TRBV12-3 or TRBV12-4 and TRBJ2-1; 9 bases fit TRBD2. This CDR3 has 19 residues. CDR3 DNA: TGTACCTGCAGTTTAATAGAGTGGCCCCAGCGGGGGGTTGACAATGAGCAGTTCTTC. Encoded protein: CTCSLIEWPQRGVDNEQFF.

The table lists this clonotype with many counts. The J gene is TRBJ2-2, the V gene TRBV5-1, with 10 bases identical to TRBD2. V shed 5 bases, J shed 6 bases, and the junction held 10 bases outside the gene matches. CDR1 and CDR2 from the germline V gene are SGHRS and YFSETQ. CDR3 length: 16 amino acids. The CDR3 sequence: CASSPPSGSMPGELFF. The CDR3 DNA reads as TGCGCCAGCAGTCCCCCTAGCGGGAGTATGCCCGGGGAGCTGTTTTTT. Full variable domain (rest looked up from reference TRBV5-1 and TRBJ2-2): KAGVTQTPRYLIKTRGQQVTLSCSPISGHRSVSWYQQTPGQGLQFLFEYFSETQRNKGNFPGRFSGRQFSNSRSEMNVSTLELGDSALYLCASSPPSGSMPGELFFGEGSRLTVL.

This clonotype was found many times. The chain is built from TRBV7-6 and TRBJ2-3; 9 bases match TRBD1. The CDR3 covers 16 residues. CDR1 and CDR2 (germline): SGHVS, FNYEAQ. The V segment lost 5 bases and the J segment 0 bases; nucleotides outside the gene matches: 6. In DNA form, the CDR3 reads TGTGCCAGCAGCCTCGGGACAGGGAAAAGCACAGATACGCAGTATTTT. This codes for CASSLGTGKSTDTQYF.

The J gene is TRBJ2-1, the V gene TRBV7-6; D is ambiguous. There are 14 residues in the CDR3. Trimming left V 2 bases short and J 2 bases short, with 7 bases between. Germline lookup yields CDR1 SGHVS and CDR2 FNYEAQ. CDR3 in amino acids: CASSLRVAYNEQFF. The CDR3 nucleotides read TGTGCCAGCAGCTTAAGAGTAGCCTACAATGAGCAGTTCTTC. Full variable domain (rest looked up from reference TRBV7-6 and TRBJ2-1): GAGVSQSPRYKVTKRGQDVALRCDPISGHVSLYWYRQALGQGPEFLTYFNYEAQQDKSGLPNDRFSAERPEGSISTLTIQRTEQRDSAMYRCASSLRVAYNEQFFGPGTRLTVL.

This clonotype was found many times. The rearrangement links TRBV6-2 or TRBV6-3 to TRBJ1-1, with TRBD1 as a possible D gene (5 bases). The germline V and J ends were trimmed by 6 bases and 4 bases, with 6 bases remaining between them. The CDR3 runs 11 residues. Looked up from germline, CDR1 is MNHEY and CDR2 is SVGEGT. As DNA, the CDR3 is TGTGCCAGCAGGGGGCCCACTGAAGCTTTCTTT. It yields the protein CASRGPTEAFF.

The table lists this clonotype with a few counts. The rearrangement joins TRBV11-2 to TRBJ2-5; D is perhaps TRBD1 or TRBD2 (7 bases each). The CDR3 is 16 amino acids. CDR1 is SGHAT, CDR2 FQNNGV, per germline. Trimming took 3 bases from V and 3 from J, leaving 17 bases between them. The CDR3 sequence: CASSFSGGGTEETQYF. CDR3 coding DNA: TGTGCCAGCAGCTTTAGTGGGGGGGGGACAGAAGAGACCCAGTACTTC.

This clonotype occurred many times. The chain combines TRBV20-1 with TRBJ2-5, with 7 bases identical to TRBD2. The CDR3 consists of 12 residues. With 1 base clipped from V and 7 bases from J, the junction kept 3 bases outside the gene matches. The germline V gene encodes CDR1 DFQATT and CDR2 SNEGSKA (reference sequence). DNA of the CDR3: TGCAGTGCTAGAGGGTGGGGGGGGACCCAGTACTTC. Residues: CSARGWGGTQYF.

As to this clonotype: One end of the junction does not line up with germline, which may come from a read error. The chain joins TRBV4-1 to TRBJ1-2; D is perhaps TRBD1 (5 bases). The CDR3 length is 13 residues. The germline V gene encodes CDR1 MGHRA and CDR2 YSYEKL. CDR3 in amino acids: CASGLGGNGGYTF. In nucleotides, the CDR3 is TGTGCCAGCGGCCTCGGGGGGAACGGTGGCTACACCTTC.

This clonotype was seen a handful of times. This chain links TRBV10-3 with TRBJ2-1; 8 positions match TRBD2. This CDR3 has 18 residues. CDR1 and CDR2 (germline): ENHRY, SYGVKD. The J segment lost 5 bases and the V segment lost 5 bases, leaving 17 bases of the junction unmatched. The CDR3 is CAISSLPSGRVSHNEQFF. Here the CDR3 DNA reads TGTGCCATCAGTTCACTTCCTTCCGGGAGGGTCTCACACAATGAGCAGTTCTTC.

This clonotype has ten or more counts. The rearrangement joins TRBV4-1 to TRBJ1-2; D is uncertain. Germline CDR1 is MGHRA and CDR2 is YSYEKL. V lost 2 bases and J lost 8, with 15 bases in between. The CDR3 spans 14 residues. CDR3 residues: CASSQMVPSGGYTF. CDR3 nucleotide sequence: TGCGCCAGCAGCCAAATGGTGCCTTCAGGCGGCTACACCTTC.

The rearrangement links TRBV18 to TRBJ2-7; the match to TRBD2 covers 10 bases. The length of the CDR3 is 15 residues. Germline lookup yields CDR1 KGHSH and CDR2 LQKENI. V gave up 6 bases and J gave up 2 bases; unmatched junction bases: 7. In DNA, the CDR3 is TGTGCCAGCTCTCCCCTAGCGGGGGACGCCTACGAGCAGTACTTC. Translated, it gives CASSPLAGDAYEQYF. The whole variable domain, filled in from reference TRBV18 and TRBJ2-7, reads NAGVMQNPRHLVRRRGQEARLRCSPMKGHSHVYWYRQLPEEGLKFMVYLQKENIIDESGMPKERFSAEFPKEGPSILRIQQVVRGDSAAYFCASSPLAGDAYEQYFGPGTRLTVT.

This clonotype has ten or more counts. The chain couples TRBV20-1 to TRBJ2-7; the D gene is possibly TRBD2 (5 bases). V was trimmed by 1 base and J by 3 bases, leaving 10 bases between them. Germline V CDR1 and CDR2: DFQATT, SNEGSKA (reference sequence). This CDR3 comprises 13 residues. The DNA for the CDR3 is TGCAGTGCTAGAGCTAGCTCCCTCTACGAGCAGTACTTC. Amino acids: CSARASSLYEQYF.

This clonotype was seen ten or more times. V and J are TRBV7-8 and TRBJ2-7; no clear D gene. The CDR3 is 16 residues long. Trimming removed 2 bases from V and 3 bases from J, with 17 bases in between. Germline lookup yields CDR1 SGHVS and CDR2 FQNEAQ. CDR3 loop: CASSLTAFPTRYEQYF. In nucleotides, the CDR3 is TGTGCCAGCAGCTTAACAGCTTTTCCGACCCGCTACGAGCAGTACTTC.

This clonotype was detected many times. This chain joins TRBV28 and TRBJ2-3; D call uncertain. The V end was cut by 2 bases, the J end by 4 bases, with 7 bases between. Germline CDR1 and CDR2: MDHEN and SYDVKM. The CDR3 loop spans 13 amino acids. The CDR3, as DNA: TGTGCCAGCAGTTTAGTCGCGGCAGATACGCAGTATTTT. Its protein is CASSLVAADTQYF.

This clonotype was picked up many times. This rearrangement joins TRBV20-1 to TRBJ1-1; D not resolved. CDR1 and CDR2 from the germline V gene are DFQATT and SNEGSKA (reference sequence). This CDR3 region has 12 residues. Trimming pared 6 bases from V and 4 bases from J, leaving 12 bases between. CDR3 residues: CSAYSHPTEAFF. DNA of the CDR3: TGCAGTGCCTACTCCCACCCCACTGAAGCTTTCTTT.

This clonotype was observed many times. V is TRBV10-2 and J is TRBJ2-7; 12 nucleotides agree with TRBD1. CDR1 and CDR2 (germline): WSHSY, SAAADI. The CDR3 sequence is 14 residues long. The J segment lost 5 bases and the V segment lost 8 bases, leaving 7 bases of the junction unmatched. The CDR3, as DNA: TGCGCCAGCTGTGGGACAGGGGGCATAAACGAGCAGTACTTC. It specifies CASCGTGGINEQYF.

The chain has TRBV12-3 or TRBV12-4 and TRBJ1-3, with D possibly matching TRBD1 (6 bases). The V end lost 2 bases, the J end lost 2 bases, and 7 bases lay between the germline ends. CDR3 length equals 14 residues. Here the CDR3 DNA reads TGTGCCAGCAGTTTAAAGGGGGCTGGAAACACCATATATTTT. Translation gives CASSLKGAGNTIYF.